A selection of T cell receptor beta chains follows, all from one sample in a study of T cell responses to AZD1222 COVID-19 vaccine. Only in-frame clones appear in the TCRdb table, and some are missing; sequencing was by immunoSEQ multiplex PCR. The sample yields fewer than 45,000 clones, nearly 85% seen once. The sample was peripheral blood, taken on day 0 of AZD1222 vaccination. These TCRs come from an adult in good health. Each CDR3 is given with its conserved first and last residue. The D gene is left open where the match is weak. Only part of the rows carry a size: once, few, many, or a class if the clone is expanded.

V gene: TRBV25-1; CDR3 length: 15; J gene: TRBJ1-2; D gene: .; clone size: .; CDR3 protein: CASSDFGAPLYGYTF; CDR3 DNA: TGTGCCAGCAGTGACTTCGGGGCGCCGCTCTATGGCTACACCTTC
V gene: TRBV7-2; CDR3 length: 19; J gene: TRBJ2-6; D gene: .; clone size: once; CDR3 protein: CASSLNSGAAGSGANVLTF; CDR3 DNA: TGTGCCAGCAGCTTAAATTCAGGGGCTGCGGGGTCTGGGGCCAACGTCCTGACTTTC
V gene: TRBV7-8; CDR3 length: 16; J gene: TRBJ1-1; D gene: TRBD1; clone size: once; CDR3 protein: CASSLGTGSLNTEAFF; CDR3 DNA: TGTGCCAGCAGCTTAGGGACAGGAAGCTTAAACACTGAAGCTTTCTTT
V gene: TRBV18; CDR3 length: 18; J gene: TRBJ1-3; D gene: .; clone size: few; CDR3 protein: CASSPPGKGVGPGNTIYF; CDR3 DNA: TGTGCCAGCTCACCACCGGGAAAGGGAGTGGGACCTGGAAACACCATATATTTT
V gene: TRBV9; CDR3 length: 18; J gene: TRBJ2-1; D gene: .; clone size: .; CDR3 protein: CASSVRGGGSPSYNEQFF; CDR3 DNA: TGTGCCAGCAGCGTCAGAGGGGGCGGGAGCCCCTCCTACAATGAGCAGTTCTTC
V gene: TRBV18; CDR3 length: 14; J gene: TRBJ2-5; D gene: .; clone size: .; CDR3 protein: CASSPIGTGETQYF; CDR3 DNA: TGTGCCAGCTCACCAATTGGGACCGGGGAGACCCAGTACTTC
V gene: TRBV7-9; CDR3 length: 14; J gene: TRBJ1-2; D gene: .; clone size: .; CDR3 protein: CASSSWTVDYGYTF; CDR3 DNA: TGTGCCAGCAGCTCGTGGACGGTTGACTATGGCTACACCTTC
V gene: TRBV7-9; CDR3 length: 14; J gene: TRBJ2-1; D gene: .; clone size: .; CDR3 protein: CASSLNRPSDEQFF; CDR3 DNA: TGTGCCAGCAGCTTAAACAGGCCTTCCGATGAGCAGTTCTTC
V gene: TRBV6-5; CDR3 length: 12; J gene: TRBJ2-4; D gene: .; clone size: .; CDR3 protein: CASEDGKNIQYF; CDR3 DNA: TGTGCCAGCGAGGATGGGAAAAACATTCAGTACTTC
V gene: TRBV10-1; CDR3 length: 15; J gene: TRBJ1-1; D gene: .; clone size: .; CDR3 protein: CASSEGLQVDTEAFF; CDR3 DNA: TGCGCCAGCAGTGAGGGACTCCAAGTGGACACTGAAGCTTTCTTT
V gene: TRBV30; CDR3 length: 12; J gene: TRBJ2-7; D gene: .; clone size: .; CDR3 protein: CAWSSSDSEQYF; CDR3 DNA: TGTGCCTGGAGTTCATCGGACAGCGAGCAGTACTTC
V gene: TRBV6-5; CDR3 length: 14; J gene: TRBJ2-2; D gene: TRBD1; clone size: .; CDR3 protein: CASSYLQGSRELFF; CDR3 DNA: TGTGCCAGCAGTTATCTACAGGGGTCGCGGGAGCTGTTTTTT
V gene: TRBV6-5; CDR3 length: 13; J gene: TRBJ1-6; D gene: .; clone size: .; CDR3 protein: CASSSREYSPLHF; CDR3 DNA: TGTGCCAGCAGCTCACGTGAATATTCACCCCTCCACTTT
V gene: TRBV7-3; CDR3 length: 17; J gene: TRBJ2-1; D gene: TRBD2; clone size: .; CDR3 protein: CASSSHTTSGGYNEQFF; CDR3 DNA: TGTGCCAGCAGCTCCCACACTACTAGCGGGGGTTACAATGAGCAGTTCTTC
V gene: TRBV11-2; CDR3 length: 13; J gene: TRBJ1-2; D gene: TRBD1; clone size: .; CDR3 protein: CASSSGQGDGYTF; CDR3 DNA: TGTGCCAGCAGCTCAGGACAGGGCGATGGCTACACCTTC
V gene: TRBV5-4; CDR3 length: 15; J gene: TRBJ1-1; D gene: .; clone size: once; CDR3 protein: CASSLGGHSGTEAFF; CDR3 DNA: TGTGCCAGCAGCTTGGGGGGACATTCCGGGACTGAAGCTTTCTTT
V gene: TRBV27; CDR3 length: 18; J gene: TRBJ2-3; D gene: .; clone size: .; CDR3 protein: CASSSIPPRQQITDTQYF; CDR3 DNA: TGTGCCAGCAGTTCGATCCCCCCCCGACAGCAGATCACAGATACGCAGTATTTT
V gene: TRBV28; CDR3 length: 16; J gene: TRBJ1-6; D gene: .; clone size: .; CDR3 protein: CASTLQGPPYNSPLHF; CDR3 DNA: TGTGCCAGCACCCTTCAGGGGCCACCCTATAATTCACCCCTCCACTTT
V gene: TRBV11-2; CDR3 length: 15; J gene: TRBJ2-5; D gene: TRBD1; clone size: .; CDR3 protein: CASSQLDRGEETQYF; CDR3 DNA: TGTGCCAGCAGCCAATTGGACAGGGGGGAAGAGACCCAGTACTTC
V gene: TRBV18; CDR3 length: 14; J gene: TRBJ1-6; D gene: TRBD1; clone size: once; CDR3 protein: CASSSGQYNSPLHF; CDR3 DNA: TGTGCCAGCTCATCGGGACAGTATAATTCACCCCTCCACTTT
V gene: TRBV19; CDR3 length: 15; J gene: TRBJ1-5; D gene: .; clone size: .; CDR3 protein: CASSIRDAYNQPQHF; CDR3 DNA: TGTGCCAGTAGTATTCGGGACGCTTACAATCAGCCCCAGCATTTT
V gene: TRBV5-4; CDR3 length: 15; J gene: TRBJ2-1; D gene: .; clone size: .; CDR3 protein: CASSLVTRSYNEQFF; CDR3 DNA: TGTGCCAGCAGCTTGGTGACGCGTTCCTACAATGAGCAGTTCTTC
V gene: TRBV6-6; CDR3 length: 15; J gene: TRBJ1-5; D gene: .; clone size: few; CDR3 protein: CASSYEDYSNQPQHF; CDR3 DNA: TGTGCCAGCAGTTATGAGGATTATAGCAATCAGCCCCAGCATTTT
V gene: TRBV10-3; CDR3 length: 16; J gene: TRBJ2-3; D gene: TRBD2; clone size: .; CDR3 protein: CAISEGLAVGADTQYF; CDR3 DNA: TGTGCCATCAGTGAGGGACTAGCGGTTGGGGCAGATACGCAGTATTTT
V gene: TRBV5-1; CDR3 length: 17; J gene: TRBJ2-3; D gene: .; clone size: .; CDR3 protein: CASSLAPGTPSTDTQYF; CDR3 DNA: TGCGCCAGCAGCTTGGCCCCCGGGACGCCTAGCACAGATACGCAGTATTTT
V gene: TRBV5-1; CDR3 length: 15; J gene: TRBJ2-7; D gene: .; clone size: .; CDR3 protein: CASEPGGQMTYKQYF; CDR3 DNA: TGCGCCAGCGAGCCAGGGGGGCAAATGACCTACAAGCAGTACTTC
V gene: TRBV4-2; CDR3 length: 15; J gene: TRBJ2-7; D gene: TRBD1; clone size: .; CDR3 protein: CASSQRQGAPYEQYF; CDR3 DNA: TGTGCCAGCAGCCAGAGACAGGGGGCACCCTACGAGCAGTACTTC
V gene: TRBV19; CDR3 length: 15; J gene: TRBJ1-2; D gene: TRBD1; clone size: once; CDR3 protein: CASSQPGGANYGYTF; CDR3 DNA: TGTGCCAGTAGTCAGCCAGGGGGCGCCAACTATGGCTACACCTTC
V gene: TRBV28; CDR3 length: 17; J gene: TRBJ2-7; D gene: TRBD1; clone size: .; CDR3 protein: CASSQSHSGTGIYEQYF; CDR3 DNA: TGTGCCAGCAGTCAATCCCACTCCGGGACAGGGATCTACGAGCAGTACTTC